Below, one T cell receptor (beta chain) is given with its context. This specimen comes from a study of control samples from healthy donors and cancer patients. Some clones are missing from TCRdb's copy, which holds only in-frame ones; the method was immunoSEQ multiplex PCR. The top ten hold approximately 0.58% of the sample, which has approximately 120,000 clones, 80% to 95% seen once. This CDR3 has 12 amino acids. The germline V gene encodes CDR1 SGDLS and CDR2 YYNGEE. The V end was cut by 3 bases, the J end by 4 bases, with 4 bases between. Sequencing input: PBMCs. This receptor was identified in an elderly man with head and neck cancer. The chain uses TRBV9 and TRBJ2-2, with D unresolved. CDR3 coding DNA: TGTGCCAGCAGCGATCTCACCGGGGAGCTGTTTTTT. Translation: CASSDLTGELFF.